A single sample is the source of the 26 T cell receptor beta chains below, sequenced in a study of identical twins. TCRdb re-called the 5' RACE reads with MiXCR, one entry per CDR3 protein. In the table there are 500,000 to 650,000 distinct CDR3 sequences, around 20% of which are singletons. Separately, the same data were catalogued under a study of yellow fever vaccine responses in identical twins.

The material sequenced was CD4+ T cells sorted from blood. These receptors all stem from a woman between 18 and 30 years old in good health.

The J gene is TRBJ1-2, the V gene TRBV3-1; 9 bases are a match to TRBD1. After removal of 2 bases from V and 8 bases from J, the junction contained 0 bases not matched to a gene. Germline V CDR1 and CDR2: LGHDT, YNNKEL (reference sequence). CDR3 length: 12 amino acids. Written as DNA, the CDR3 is TGTGCCAGCAGCCAAACAGGGGGCGGCTACACCTTC. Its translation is CASSQTGGGYTF.

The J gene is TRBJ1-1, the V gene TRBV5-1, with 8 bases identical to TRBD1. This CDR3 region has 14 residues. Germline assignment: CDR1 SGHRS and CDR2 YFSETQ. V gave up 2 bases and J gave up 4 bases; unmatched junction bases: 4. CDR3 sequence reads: CASSLGQGPTEAFF. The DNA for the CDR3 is TGCGCCAGCAGCTTAGGACAGGGACCCACTGAAGCTTTCTTT.

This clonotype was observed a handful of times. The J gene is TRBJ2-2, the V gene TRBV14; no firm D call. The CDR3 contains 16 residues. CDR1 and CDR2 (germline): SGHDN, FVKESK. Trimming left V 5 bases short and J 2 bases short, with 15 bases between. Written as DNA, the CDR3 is TGTGCCAGCAGCAGGGCCGGGTCCAGCAACACCGGGGAGCTGTTTTTT. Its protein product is CASSRAGSSNTGELFF.

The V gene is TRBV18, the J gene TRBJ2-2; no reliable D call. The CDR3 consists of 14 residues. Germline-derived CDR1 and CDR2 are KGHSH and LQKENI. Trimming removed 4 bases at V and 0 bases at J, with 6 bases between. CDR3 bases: TGTGCCAGCTCACGGATAACGAACACCGGGGAGCTGTTTTTT. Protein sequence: CASSRITNTGELFF.

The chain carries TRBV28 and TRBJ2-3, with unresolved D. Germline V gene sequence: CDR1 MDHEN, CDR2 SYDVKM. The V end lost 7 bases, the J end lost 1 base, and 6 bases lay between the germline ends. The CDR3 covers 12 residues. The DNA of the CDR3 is TGTGCCAGCAACGAACGCACAGATACGCAGTATTTT. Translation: CASNERTDTQYF.

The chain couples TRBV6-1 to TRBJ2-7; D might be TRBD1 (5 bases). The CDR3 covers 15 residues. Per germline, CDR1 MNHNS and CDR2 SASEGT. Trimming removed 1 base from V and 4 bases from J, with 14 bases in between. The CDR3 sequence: CASSEVRAPSYEQYV. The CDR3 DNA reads TGTGCCAGCAGTGAAGTCAGGGCCCCCTCTTACGAGCAGTACGTC.

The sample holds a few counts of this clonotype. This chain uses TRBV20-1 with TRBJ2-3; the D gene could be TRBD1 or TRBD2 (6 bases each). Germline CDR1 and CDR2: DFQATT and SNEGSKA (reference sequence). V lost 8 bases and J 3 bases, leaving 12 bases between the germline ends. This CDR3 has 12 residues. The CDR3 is CSPGAGTDTQYF. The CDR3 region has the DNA TGCAGTCCGGGGGCAGGGACAGATACGCAGTATTTT.

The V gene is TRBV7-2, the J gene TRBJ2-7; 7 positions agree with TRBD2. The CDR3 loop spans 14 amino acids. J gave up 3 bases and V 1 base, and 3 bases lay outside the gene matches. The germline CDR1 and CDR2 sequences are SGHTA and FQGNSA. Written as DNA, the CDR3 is TGTGCCAGCAGCTTAGACGGGGGGTTCTACGAGCAGTACGTC. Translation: CASSLDGGFYEQYV.

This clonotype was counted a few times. Written as DNA, the CDR3 is TGTGCCAGCAGGGCTGCCACAGATACGCAGTATTTT. It yields the protein CASRAATDTQYF. The chain has TRBV7-9 and TRBJ2-3, with no clear D. The germline gives CDR1 SEHNR, CDR2 FQNEAQ (reference sequence). The CDR3 runs 12 residues. V shed 6 bases and J shed 2 bases, with 6 bases lying between them. Complete variable domain (other parts from reference TRBV7-9 and TRBJ2-3): DTGVSQNPRHKITKRGQNVTFRCDPISEHNRLYWYRQTLGQGPEFLTYFQNEAQLEKSRLLSDRFSAERPKGSFSTLEIQRTEQGDSAMYLCASRAATDTQYFGPGTRLTVL.

CDR3 in DNA: TGCGCCAGCAGCCAGGACAGGAAAAACATTCAGTACTTC. It encodes CASSQDRKNIQYF. The chain employs TRBV5-1 and TRBJ2-4; 7 bases are a match to TRBD1. Looked up from germline, CDR1 is SGHRS and CDR2 is YFSETQ. This CDR3 is 13 amino acids long. The V and J ends lost 4 bases and 4 bases, in that order; junction bases with no gene match: 2.

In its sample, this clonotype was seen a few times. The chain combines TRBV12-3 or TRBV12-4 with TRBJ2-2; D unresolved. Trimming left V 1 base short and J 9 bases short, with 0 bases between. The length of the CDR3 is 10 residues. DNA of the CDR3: TGTGCCAGCAGTTTAGGGGAGCTGTTTTTT. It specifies CASSLGELFF.

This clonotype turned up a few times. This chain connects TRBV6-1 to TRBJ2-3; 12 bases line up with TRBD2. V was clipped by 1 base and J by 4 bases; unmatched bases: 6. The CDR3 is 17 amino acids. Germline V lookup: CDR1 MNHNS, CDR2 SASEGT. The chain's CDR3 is CASSEERLAGAADTQYF. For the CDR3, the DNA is TGTGCCAGCAGTGAAGAAAGACTAGCGGGGGCAGCAGATACGCAGTATTTT.

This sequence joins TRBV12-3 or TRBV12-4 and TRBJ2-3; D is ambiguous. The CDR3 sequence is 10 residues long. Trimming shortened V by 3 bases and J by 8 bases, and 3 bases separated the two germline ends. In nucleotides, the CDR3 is TGTGCCAGCAGTTTGGCTACGCAGTATTTT. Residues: CASSLATQYF.

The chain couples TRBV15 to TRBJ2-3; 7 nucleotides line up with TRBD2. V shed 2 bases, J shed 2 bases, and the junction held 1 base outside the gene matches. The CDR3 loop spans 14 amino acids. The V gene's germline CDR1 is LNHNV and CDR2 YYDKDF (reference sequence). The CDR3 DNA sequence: TGTGCCACCAGCAGACTAGCGGCCACAGATACGCAGTATTTT. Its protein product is CATSRLAATDTQYF.

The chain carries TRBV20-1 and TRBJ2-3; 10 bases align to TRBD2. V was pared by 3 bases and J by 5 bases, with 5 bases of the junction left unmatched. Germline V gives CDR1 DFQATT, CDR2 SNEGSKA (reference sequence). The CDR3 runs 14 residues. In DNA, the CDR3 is TGCAGTGCTAGCCCTACTAGCGGGATAGATACGCAGTATTTT. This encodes CSASPTSGIDTQYF.

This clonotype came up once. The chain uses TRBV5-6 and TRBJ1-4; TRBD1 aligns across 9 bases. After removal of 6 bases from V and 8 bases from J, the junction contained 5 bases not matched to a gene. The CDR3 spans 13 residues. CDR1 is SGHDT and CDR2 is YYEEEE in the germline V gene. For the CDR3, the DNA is TGTGCCAGCACCTCGGACAGGGGAGAAAAACTGTTTTTT. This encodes CASTSDRGEKLFF. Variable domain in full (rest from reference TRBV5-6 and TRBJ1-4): DAGVTQSPTHLIKTRGQQVTLRCSPKSGHDTVSWYQQALGQGPQFIFQYYEEEERQRGNFPDRFSGHQFPNYSSELNVNALLLGDSALYLCASTSDRGEKLFFGSGTQLSVL.

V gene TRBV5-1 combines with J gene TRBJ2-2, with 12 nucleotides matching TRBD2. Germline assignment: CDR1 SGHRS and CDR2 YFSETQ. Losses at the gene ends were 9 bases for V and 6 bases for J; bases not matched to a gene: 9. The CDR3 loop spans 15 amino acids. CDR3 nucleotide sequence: TGCGCCACGTCAACTGGACTAGCGGGATCCGGGGAGCTGTTTTTT. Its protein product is CATSTGLAGSGELFF. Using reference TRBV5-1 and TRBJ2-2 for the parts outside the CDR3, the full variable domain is KAGVTQTPRYLIKTRGQQVTLSCSPISGHRSVSWYQQTPGQGLQFLFEYFSETQRNKGNFPGRFSGRQFSNSRSEMNVSTLELGDSALYLCATSTGLAGSGELFFGEGSRLTVL.

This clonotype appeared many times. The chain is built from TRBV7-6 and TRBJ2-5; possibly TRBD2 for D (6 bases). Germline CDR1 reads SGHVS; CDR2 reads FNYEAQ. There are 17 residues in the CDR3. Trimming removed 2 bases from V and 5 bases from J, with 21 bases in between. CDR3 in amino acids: CASSLNYLALKGETQYF. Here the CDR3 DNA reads TGTGCCAGCAGCTTAAATTACCTAGCGCTCAAGGGGGAGACCCAGTACTTC.

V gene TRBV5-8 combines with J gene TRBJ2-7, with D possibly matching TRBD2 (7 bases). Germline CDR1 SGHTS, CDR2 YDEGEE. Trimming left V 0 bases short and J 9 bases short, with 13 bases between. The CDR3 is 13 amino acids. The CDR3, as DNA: TGTGCCAGCAGCTTGGTCTCGGGGGGCAGGCAGTACTTC. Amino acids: CASSLVSGGRQYF.

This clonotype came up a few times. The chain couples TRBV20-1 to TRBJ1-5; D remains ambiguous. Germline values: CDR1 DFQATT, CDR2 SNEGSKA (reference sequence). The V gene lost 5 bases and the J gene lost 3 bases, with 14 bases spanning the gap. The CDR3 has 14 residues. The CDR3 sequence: CSASASFPNQPQHF. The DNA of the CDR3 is TGCAGTGCTTCAGCATCTTTCCCCAATCAGCCCCAGCATTTT.

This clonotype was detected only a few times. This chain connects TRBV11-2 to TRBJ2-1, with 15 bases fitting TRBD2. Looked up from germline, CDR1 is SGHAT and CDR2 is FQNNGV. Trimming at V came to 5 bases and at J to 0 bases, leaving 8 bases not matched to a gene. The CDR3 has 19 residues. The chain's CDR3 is CASSPGTSGRLISYNEQFF. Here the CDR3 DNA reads TGTGCCAGCAGCCCTGGGACTAGCGGGAGGCTCATCTCCTACAATGAGCAGTTCTTC.

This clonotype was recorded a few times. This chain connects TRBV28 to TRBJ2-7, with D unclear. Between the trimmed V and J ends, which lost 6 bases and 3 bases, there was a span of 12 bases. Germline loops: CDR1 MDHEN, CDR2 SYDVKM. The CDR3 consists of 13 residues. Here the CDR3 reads CASRASLSYEQYV. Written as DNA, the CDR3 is TGTGCCAGCAGGGCCAGTCTAAGCTACGAGCAGTACGTC.

CDR3 in DNA: TGTGCCAGCAAGGGATTCACCAATTCACCCCTCCACTTT. It encodes CASKGFTNSPLHF. This chain joins TRBV6-2 or TRBV6-3 and TRBJ1-6; D is unclear. Trimming shortened V by 7 bases and J by 7 bases, and 11 bases separated the two germline ends. Germline V CDR1 and CDR2: MNHEY, SVGEGT. The CDR3 consists of 13 residues.

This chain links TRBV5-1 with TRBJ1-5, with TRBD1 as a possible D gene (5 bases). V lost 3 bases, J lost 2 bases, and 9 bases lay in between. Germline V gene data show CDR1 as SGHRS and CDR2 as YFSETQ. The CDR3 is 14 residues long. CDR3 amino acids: CASSWGPGNQPQHF. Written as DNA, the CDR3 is TGCGCCAGCAGCTGGGGACCAGGCAATCAGCCCCAGCATTTT. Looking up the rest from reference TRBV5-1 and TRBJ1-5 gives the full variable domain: KAGVTQTPRYLIKTRGQQVTLSCSPISGHRSVSWYQQTPGQGLQFLFEYFSETQRNKGNFPGRFSGRQFSNSRSEMNVSTLELGDSALYLCASSWGPGNQPQHFGDGTRLSIL.

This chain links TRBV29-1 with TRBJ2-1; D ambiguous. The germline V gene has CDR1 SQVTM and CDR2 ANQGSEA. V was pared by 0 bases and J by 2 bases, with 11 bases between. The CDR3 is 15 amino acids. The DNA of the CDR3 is TGCAGCGTTGAAGAGATTCTTACCGCCTACAATGAGCAGTTCTTC. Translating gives CSVEEILTAYNEQFF.

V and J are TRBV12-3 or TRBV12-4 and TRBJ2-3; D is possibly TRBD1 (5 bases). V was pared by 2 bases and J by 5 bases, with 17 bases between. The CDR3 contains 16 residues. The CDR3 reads CASSLIPGWAKDTQYF. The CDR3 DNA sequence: TGTGCCAGCAGTTTAATCCCAGGGTGGGCGAAAGATACGCAGTATTTT.